These 3 T cell receptor beta chains were all obtained from the same sample, sequenced in a study of cytomegalovirus exposure and HLA in healthy donors. The PCR employed 60 Vbeta primers together with 13 Jbeta primers. Clones were sequenced by immunoSEQ multiplex PCR, and TCRdb holds only the in-frame ones, with some missing. The data contain 140,000 to 150,000 clones, 60% to 85% of them seen just once; the ten biggest clones take up 3%. The source material was PBMCs. The receptors were gathered from a man in his forties in good health and CMV-seropositive.

On this clone itself: In the same sample, other DNA sequences code for this CDR3. The genes are TRBV10-2 and TRBJ1-6, with a tentative D call TRBD1 (5 bases). This CDR3 spans 14 amino acids. The germline V gene has CDR1 WSHSY and CDR2 SAAADI. Trimming stripped 4 bases from V and 13 bases from J, with 17 bases between. CDR3 residues: CASSVSAGGTPLHF. The CDR3 bases are TGCGCCAGCAGTGTGTCGGCCGGGGGAACCCCCCTCCACTTT.

The chain carries TRBV15 and TRBJ1-5, with D possibly matching TRBD1 (6 bases). Germline loops: CDR1 LNHNV, CDR2 YYDKDF (reference sequence). Trimming took off 5 bases at V and 6 bases at J, with 14 bases between the two ends. The CDR3 has 14 residues. CDR3 DNA: TGTGCCACCAGCCTCGTCGGGGGGGCTCAGCCCCAGCATTTT. It is translated as CATSLVGGAQPQHF.

This chain uses TRBV28 with TRBJ1-2; 8 bases map to TRBD1. The V gene end was trimmed by 1 base and the J gene end by 4 bases; junction bases not matched to a gene: 8. This CDR3 has 16 residues. CDR1 is MDHEN, CDR2 SYDVKM, per germline. The CDR3 DNA is TGTGCCAGCAGTTTATATAAGACAGGGGATTTCTATGGCTACACCTTC. As protein: CASSLYKTGDFYGYTF.